Detailed here is one TCR beta chain. Under the authors' procedure: After removing out-of-frame reads, around 2,100,000 distinct TCRbeta sequences remained. Clones were read by immunoSEQ multiplex PCR, and TCRdb kept only the in-frame ones, dropping some. That table is the source of V, J and clone size, and D and trimming were worked out from the DNA. The repertoire holds tens of thousands of clones, about 80% seen once, with roughly 0.4% in the top ten. The ends were cut back, 2 bases at V and 4 bases at J, with 9 bases in the middle. The CDR3 length is 14 residues. In germline, CDR1 is MNHEY, CDR2 SVGAGI. The sample belongs to a study of memory CD4+ T cells and cytomegalovirus serostatus. Study context: Donors were healthy Belgian adults, 10 or so CMV seropositive and 24 seronegative.

The sort gate was single viable CD3+CD4+CD8-CD45RO+ cells for memory CD4+ T cells. Donors' CMV status reflects serum IgG against pp150, pp28, p38, p52. The chain couples TRBV6-5 to TRBJ1-5; D gene uncertain. Specimen: memory CD4+ T cells from blood. The TCR sequence derives from an adult in good health and CMV-seronegative. CDR3 DNA sequence: TGTGCCAGCAGTTACAACCGGCAGAATCAGCCCCAGCATTTT. Translating gives CASSYNRQNQPQHF.